These 30 T cell receptor beta chains came from one sample sequenced in a study of blood T cell repertoires in COVID-19. TCRdb's copy holds only in-frame clones and misses some; the assay was immunoSEQ multiplex PCR. The sample yields approximately 300,000 clones, roughly nine tenths seen once. Sequenced material: PBMCs or T cells enriched from blood (not recorded which). The receptors stem from a man between 60 and 75 years old who had recovered from COVID-19.

For the CDR3, the DNA is TGTGCTAGTGGTTTGGTACTAGGACTATCTAACAATGAGCAGTTCTTC. Translating gives CASGLVLGLSNNEQFF. This rearrangement joins TRBV12-5 to TRBJ2-1; TRBD2 might be the D (6 bases). Trimming shortened V by 0 bases and J by 5 bases, and 14 bases separated the two germline ends. This CDR3 is built from 16 residues. From germline, CDR1 is LGHNT and CDR2 FRNRAP. Supplemented by reference TRBV12-5 and TRBJ2-1, the full variable domain reads DARVTQTPRHKVTEMGQEVTMRCQPILGHNTVFWYRQTMMQGLELLAYFRNRAPLDDSGMPKDRFSAEMPDATLATLKIQPSEPRDSAVYFCASGLVLGLSNNEQFFGPGTRLTVL.

The J gene is TRBJ2-5, the V gene TRBV25-1; maybe TRBD2 (5 bases). The V and J ends lost 0 bases and 5 bases respectively, with 10 bases between them. CDR1 is MGHDK and CDR2 is SYGVNS in the germline V gene. The CDR3 sequence is 14 residues long. CDR3 sequence (DNA): TGTGCCAGCAGTGAATATCGGGATTTGGAGACCCAGTACTTC. This sequence encodes CASSEYRDLETQYF.

The chain uses TRBV5-1 and TRBJ2-5, with 10 bases identical to TRBD1. CDR1 is SGHRS and CDR2 is YFSETQ in the germline V gene. J lost 3 bases, V lost 3 bases, and 5 bases had no gene match. The CDR3 totals 15 residues. The CDR3 here is CASSYPGTGEETQYF. CDR3 coding DNA: TGCGCCAGCAGCTACCCGGGGACAGGGGAAGAGACCCAGTACTTC.

The rearrangement joins TRBV30 to TRBJ1-1, with D possibly TRBD1 on 5 matching bases. Trimming removed 0 bases at V and 4 bases at J, with 12 bases between. The CDR3 sequence is 14 residues long. Per germline, CDR1 GTSNPN and CDR2 SVGIG (reference sequence). The DNA for the CDR3 is TGTGCCTGGAGTGTAGGGGCTTTCCCCACTGAAGCTTTCTTT. Its protein product is CAWSVGAFPTEAFF.

This chain links TRBV5-1 with TRBJ2-5; 7 positions match TRBD1. Germline CDR1 SGHRS, CDR2 YFSETQ. With V trimmed by 0 bases and J by 4 bases, 9 bases remained unmatched. This CDR3 has 16 residues. The CDR3 nucleotides are TGCGCCAGCAGCTTGGTAGGGGGCTCCGTGGCAGAGACCCAGTACTTC. Protein sequence: CASSLVGGSVAETQYF.

The chain recombines TRBV4-3 with TRBJ2-1; 10 bases agree with TRBD2. The V gene end was trimmed by 4 bases and the J gene end by 6 bases; junction bases not matched to a gene: 9. Per germline, CDR1 LGHNA and CDR2 YSLEER. CDR3 size: 16 residues. In DNA form, the CDR3 reads TGCGCCAGCAGCCTCATAGGGGCTAGCGGGGGCAATGAGCAGTTCTTC. This codes for CASSLIGASGGNEQFF.

V is TRBV15 and J is TRBJ2-1, with 11 bases matching TRBD2. V dropped 3 bases and J dropped 7; count of bases not matched to a gene: 8. Per germline, CDR1 LNHNV and CDR2 YYDKDF (reference sequence). The CDR3 sequence is 16 residues long. The CDR3 region has the DNA TGTGCCACCAGCAGGGCCCTCCGGACTAGCGGGAATGAGCAGTTCTTC. It encodes CATSRALRTSGNEQFF.

In DNA, the CDR3 is TGTGCCAGCAGTGAGAACCGCGGTTGGGAGGCAACTAATGAAAAACTGTTTTTT. This gives the protein CASSENRGWEATNEKLFF. The chain employs TRBV6-1 and TRBJ1-4; D is unresolved. The germline V gene encodes CDR1 MNHNS and CDR2 SASEGT. V dropped 3 bases and J dropped 0 bases, with 17 bases sitting between them. The CDR3 loop spans 18 amino acids.

The chain links TRBV19 to TRBJ1-2; a possible D gene is TRBD1 (6 bases). The germline gives CDR1 LNHDA, CDR2 SQIVND (reference sequence). This CDR3 has 13 residues. V dropped 6 bases and J dropped 4 bases, with 12 bases sitting between them. The CDR3 nucleotides read TGTGCCAGTAGACCGACAGGTCTCTATGGCTACACCTTC. Translation: CASRPTGLYGYTF.

The chain links TRBV7-9 to TRBJ1-5, with 10 bases matching TRBD1. The CDR3 runs to 17 residues. V gave up 10 bases and J gave up 0 bases; unmatched junction bases: 12. Germline CDR1 reads SEHNR; CDR2 reads FQNEAQ (reference sequence). The CDR3 protein is CATSHWGQGYSNQPQHF. CDR3 in DNA: TGTGCCACATCGCATTGGGGACAGGGGTATAGCAATCAGCCCCAGCATTTT.

In its sample, this clone was seen once. The DNA for the CDR3 is TGCAGCGTTGGGGGACTAGCTAATGAAAAACTGTTTTTT. This sequence encodes CSVGGLANEKLFF. The chain couples TRBV29-1 to TRBJ1-4, with D possibly being TRBD1 (5 bases). In germline, CDR1 is SQVTM, CDR2 ANQGSEA. This CDR3 region has 13 residues. V was clipped by 4 bases and J by 3 bases, with 9 bases between them.

The chain has TRBV7-8 and TRBJ2-3; 7 bases match TRBD2. The CDR3 sequence is 14 residues long. CDR1 and CDR2 (germline): SGHVS, FQNEAQ. The V and J ends lost 3 bases and 2 bases, in that order; junction bases with no gene match: 2. The CDR3 coding sequence is TGTGCCAGCAGCTTGGGGAGGGACACAGATACGCAGTATTTT. Its protein product is CASSLGRDTDTQYF.

The chain is built from TRBV3-1 (or the pseudogene TRBV3-2) and TRBJ2-1; TRBD1 might be the D (6 bases). Per germline, CDR1 LGHDT and CDR2 YNNKEL (reference sequence). The CDR3 has 16 amino acids. The ends were cut back, 5 bases at V and 8 bases at J, with 22 bases in the middle. The CDR3 coding sequence is TGTGCCAGCAGCGATTCCGGGATCACCAGGGGAGATGAGCAGTTCTTC. Its protein product is CASSDSGITRGDEQFF.

For the CDR3, the DNA is TGTGCCAGCTCACGTGGGACTAGCGGGACCAGCTCCTACGAGCAGTACTTC. It yields the protein CASSRGTSGTSSYEQYF. V usage is TRBV18 and J usage is TRBJ2-7, with 13 bases lining up with TRBD2. Germline loops: CDR1 KGHSH, CDR2 LQKENI. The CDR3 extends over 17 amino acids. V shed 4 bases, J shed 0 bases, and the junction held 6 bases outside the gene matches.

The gene calls are TRBV6-5 and TRBJ1-4, with D possibly matching TRBD1 (6 bases). CDR3 length: 15 residues. Trimming left V 2 bases short and J 5 bases short, with 12 bases between. Germline V gene lookup returns CDR1 MNHEY and CDR2 SVGAGI. CDR3 loop: CASSYGGAGNEKLFF. CDR3 nucleotides: TGTGCCAGCAGTTACGGGGGGGCGGGAAATGAAAAACTGTTTTTT.

The chain recombines TRBV5-1 with TRBJ1-2; D is undetermined. With 1 base removed from V and 4 bases from J, the gap between germline ends came to 20 bases. This CDR3 is 17 amino acids long. Per germline, CDR1 SGHRS and CDR2 YFSETQ. DNA of the CDR3: TGCGCCAGCAGCTTGTTTAGCTCGCCGGGTTCGGGCTATGGCTACACCTTC. Protein sequence: CASSLFSSPGSGYGYTF.

The rearrangement links TRBV11-2 to TRBJ2-1; D not resolved. This CDR3 has 13 amino acids. In germline, CDR1 is SGHAT, CDR2 FQNNGV. Trimming removed 1 base from V and 5 bases from J, with 6 bases in between. CDR3 region: CASSLGVNNEQFF. The CDR3, as DNA: TGTGCCAGCAGCTTAGGAGTTAACAATGAGCAGTTCTTC.

The chain recombines TRBV3-1 (or the pseudogene TRBV3-2) with TRBJ2-2; 9 nucleotides align to TRBD2. The ends lost 1 base at V and 5 bases at J; junction bases unmatched: 8. Looked up from germline, CDR1 is LGHDT and CDR2 is YNNKEL (reference sequence). The CDR3 has 17 amino acids. This CDR3 is CASSQGTSLAGTGELFF. The CDR3 DNA follows: TGTGCCAGCAGCCAAGGGACAAGTCTAGCGGGAACCGGGGAGCTGTTTTTT.

The V and J genes are TRBV7-9 and TRBJ1-1; the D gene is possibly TRBD1 (6 bases). With 5 bases removed from V and 4 bases from J, the gap between germline ends came to 14 bases. The V gene's germline CDR1 is SEHNR and CDR2 FQNEAQ (reference sequence). The CDR3 loop spans 14 amino acids. The CDR3 DNA sequence: TGTGCCAGCAGCGCTGACAGGATCGGCACTGAAGCTTTCTTT. Protein product: CASSADRIGTEAFF. The full variable domain, rest sourced from reference TRBV7-9 and TRBJ1-1, is DTGVSQNPRHKITKRGQNVTFRCDPISEHNRLYWYRQTLGQGPEFLTYFQNEAQLEKSRLLSDRFSAERPKGSFSTLEIQRTEQGDSAMYLCASSADRIGTEAFFGQGTRLTVV.

The chain links TRBV10-2 to TRBJ1-2; 9 nucleotides agree with TRBD1. Trimming removed 3 bases from V and 7 bases from J; junction bases left unmatched: 15. Germline assignment: CDR1 WSHSY and CDR2 SAAADI. The CDR3 length is 17 residues. CDR3 coding DNA: TGCGCCAGCAGTGATCCGGGACAGGGCTCGCGGGTGACTGGCTACACCTTC. It specifies CASSDPGQGSRVTGYTF.

The J gene is TRBJ1-1, the V gene TRBV5-1; possible D gene TRBD1, 5 bases. The CDR3 spans 15 residues. Germline V gene lookup returns CDR1 SGHRS and CDR2 YFSETQ. Trimming pared 2 bases from V and 1 base from J, leaving 12 bases between. CDR3: CASSFGAGSNTEAFF. In DNA form, the CDR3 reads TGCGCCAGCAGCTTTGGAGCAGGGTCGAACACTGAAGCTTTCTTT. The whole variable domain, filled in from reference TRBV5-1 and TRBJ1-1, reads KAGVTQTPRYLIKTRGQQVTLSCSPISGHRSVSWYQQTPGQGLQFLFEYFSETQRNKGNFPGRFSGRQFSNSRSEMNVSTLELGDSALYLCASSFGAGSNTEAFFGQGTRLTVV.

The J gene is TRBJ2-1, the V gene TRBV5-1; maybe TRBD2 (6 bases). This CDR3 contains 14 residues. The germline V gene has CDR1 SGHRS and CDR2 YFSETQ. The V end was cut by 4 bases, the J end by 9 bases, with 17 bases between. The CDR3 DNA sequence: TGCGCCAGCAGCCTTGTCGGGGGAGAGGGTGAGCAGTTCTTC. It encodes CASSLVGGEGEQFF.

The chain recombines TRBV24-1 with TRBJ2-1, with TRBD2 matching over 8 bases. CDR1 is KGHDR and CDR2 is SFDVKD in the germline V gene. The CDR3 has 15 residues. V was clipped by 4 bases and J by 9 bases; unmatched bases: 10. The CDR3 protein is CATSEPGRADGEQFF. CDR3 DNA: TGTGCCACCAGTGAGCCCGGGAGGGCTGACGGTGAGCAGTTCTTC.

The chain carries TRBV7-9 and TRBJ2-1; weak D call: TRBD2 (5 bases). The germline CDR1 and CDR2 sequences are SEHNR and FQNEAQ (reference sequence). The CDR3 spans 15 residues. Trimming cost V 5 bases and J 0 bases, with 11 bases left between them. CDR3 nucleotides: TGTGCCAGCAGCCTCAGCGGAGCCTCCTACAATGAGCAGTTCTTC. Protein sequence: CASSLSGASYNEQFF. The variable domain in full, completed from reference TRBV7-9 and TRBJ2-1, reads DTGVSQNPRHKITKRGQNVTFRCDPISEHNRLYWYRQTLGQGPEFLTYFQNEAQLEKSRLLSDRFSAERPKGSFSTLEIQRTEQGDSAMYLCASSLSGASYNEQFFGPGTRLTVL.

The chain is built from TRBV3-1 (or the pseudogene TRBV3-2) and TRBJ1-5, with D perhaps TRBD1 (6 bases). V shed 5 bases and J shed 5 bases, with 13 bases lying between them. Per germline, CDR1 LGHDT and CDR2 YNNKEL (reference sequence). The length of the CDR3 is 14 residues. The CDR3 spells CASSIGGGYQPQHF. The CDR3 coding sequence is TGTGCCAGCAGCATTGGGGGGGGCTATCAGCCCCAGCATTTT.

The V call is TRBV6-5, the J call TRBJ1-2; 8 bases map to TRBD1. J lost 8 bases, V lost 4 bases, and 15 bases had no gene match. The CDR3 consists of 16 residues. Per germline, CDR1 MNHEY and CDR2 SVGAGI. This CDR3 reads CASSSMETGVGGGYTF. In DNA, the CDR3 is TGTGCCAGCAGTTCCATGGAGACAGGGGTTGGAGGAGGCTACACCTTC.

The CDR3 coding sequence is TGTGCCAGCAGTTTGGACAGGAATCAGCCCCAGCATTTT. Amino acids: CASSLDRNQPQHF. The chain uses TRBV27 and TRBJ1-5, with TRBD1 matching over 7 bases. There are 13 residues in the CDR3. Germline values: CDR1 MNHEY, CDR2 SMNVEV (reference sequence). Germline trimming cut 3 bases from V and 4 bases from J; bases unmatched to any gene: 0.

The chain links TRBV11-2 to TRBJ2-7; 7 positions match TRBD2. This CDR3 comprises 12 residues. CDR1 and CDR2 (germline): SGHAT, FQNNGV. The V segment lost 8 bases and the J segment 5 bases; nucleotides outside the gene matches: 6. The CDR3 reads CASSGRGHEQYF. CDR3 coding DNA: TGTGCCAGCTCAGGGAGGGGCCACGAGCAGTACTTC.

Points on this clone: The same CDR3 can be traced to other DNA sequences in this sample. The J gene is TRBJ1-5, the V gene TRBV6-5; the match to TRBD1 covers 10 bases. This CDR3 is 14 amino acids long. Germline CDR1 MNHEY, CDR2 SVGAGI. Trimming took 5 bases from V and 4 from J; bases not matched to a gene: 2. This chain's CDR3 is CASSRDRGNQPQHF. In DNA form, the CDR3 reads TGTGCCAGCAGTCGGGACAGGGGAAATCAGCCCCAGCATTTT.

The V and J genes are TRBV6-2 or TRBV6-3 and TRBJ2-1; TRBD2 might be the D (7 bases). Germline CDR1 is MNHEY and CDR2 is SVGEGT. V was trimmed by 3 bases and J by 4 bases, leaving 13 bases between them. This CDR3 region has 15 residues. CDR3 bases: TGTGCCAGCAGTTATGGGGGGGGCCCTTACAATGAGCAGTTCTTC. Translating it yields CASSYGGGPYNEQFF.